This T cell receptor (beta chain) was profiled in a study of blood T cell repertoires in COVID-19 (dated by TCRdb to the early 2020s). As for the study more broadly: Collaborator samples came from the United States, Italy and Spain and covered acute and convalescent phases of COVID-19. The prospective study material was composed of cDNA or gDNA derived from T cells, B-cell-depleted T cells, or PBMCs. The sample metadata nearly always contained a de-identified subject ID, COVID-19 status, age in years and sex. HLA class I and class II types, where available, came from metadata supplied by the sample provider rather than from assay-based typing. Subjects who had been exposed to COVID-19, were actively infected with it, or had recovered from it provided the deeply sampled blood TCRbeta repertoires that made up the dataset. The samples were drawn from two sources: the first 160 participants of the ongoing ImmuneRACE study, and 1,000 to 1,500 subjects contributed by 6 global collaborators. The repertoires were released in a freely available public database intended as a resource for research on the immune response to SARS-CoV-2.

V lost 4 bases and J lost 1 base, and the count of bases not matched to a germline gene is 7. From cysteine to phenylalanine, the CDR3 is 16 amino acids long. Only the CDR3 DNA stays, 48 bases, in frame from base 1. The germline V gene yields SGHRS for CDR1 and YFSETQ for CDR2. TCRbeta CDR3 regions were amplified from genomic DNA using the immunoSEQ Assay, a bias-controlled multiplex PCR. As for the authors' bioinformatics: Nucleated cell counts per sample were estimated from amplification of reference gene primers within the assay. To quantify the absolute abundance of each unique TCRbeta CDR3 rearrangement, sequence reads were collapsed and filtered. For each sample, productive Simpson clonality was calculated by taking the square root of Simpson's diversity index across productive rearrangements. TCRdb stores this immuneACCESS table with in-frame sequences only. Part of the clones is absent; in the studies checked, under half of the shortfall reflects unresolved V genes, and no reason is known for the rest. That table furnishes V, J and clone size, whereas the DNA furnished D and trimming. The sample records 150,000 to 200,000 clones, roughly 79% of which are singletons. The ten largest account for roughly 20% of the sample.

Collaborating institutions collected whole blood in K2EDTA tubes following their own protocols. For TCRbeta analysis, collaborator samples were shipped as frozen whole blood, as isolated PBMCs, or as DNA extracted from either sample type. Note on this clone: It has no known antigen specificity. Nothing much larger sits one base from this clone, and base qualities are not available.

Results the study describes overall, beyond this receptor: How much clinical and demographic metadata was included differed by source and by participant, and the metadata was provided uncurated.

The clonotype originates from a woman older than 75 with acute or convalescent COVID-19. In this chain, TRBV5-1 is recombined with TRBJ2-2; 7 of the junction bases match TRBD2. Source material: peripheral blood. The base sequence is TGCGCCAGCAGCCCGGACCCGGGAGGGAACACCGGGGAGCTGTTTTTT. Its product reads: CASSPDPGGNTGELFF.